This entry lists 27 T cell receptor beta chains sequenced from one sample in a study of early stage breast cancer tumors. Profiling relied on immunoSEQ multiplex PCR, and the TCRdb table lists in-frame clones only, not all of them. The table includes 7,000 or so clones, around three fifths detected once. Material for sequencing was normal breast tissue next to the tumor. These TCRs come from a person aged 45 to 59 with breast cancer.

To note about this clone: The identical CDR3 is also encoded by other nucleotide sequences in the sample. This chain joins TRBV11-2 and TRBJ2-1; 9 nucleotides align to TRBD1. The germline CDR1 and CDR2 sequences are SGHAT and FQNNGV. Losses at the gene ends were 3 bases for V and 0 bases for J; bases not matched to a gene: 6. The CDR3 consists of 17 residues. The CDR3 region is CASSLRQGDSSYNEQFF. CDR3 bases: TGTGCCAGCAGCTTGAGACAGGGGGATTCCTCCTACAATGAGCAGTTCTTC.

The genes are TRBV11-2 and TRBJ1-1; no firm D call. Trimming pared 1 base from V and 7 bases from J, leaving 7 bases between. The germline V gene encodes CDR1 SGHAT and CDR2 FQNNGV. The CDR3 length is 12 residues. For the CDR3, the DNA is TGTGCCAGCAGCTTAGGGAGAGTTGAAGCTTTCTTT. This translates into CASSLGRVEAFF.

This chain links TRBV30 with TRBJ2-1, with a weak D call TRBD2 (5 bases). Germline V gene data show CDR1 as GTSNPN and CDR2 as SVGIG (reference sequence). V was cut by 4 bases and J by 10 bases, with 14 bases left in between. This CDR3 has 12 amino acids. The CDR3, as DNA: TGTGCCTGGACAAGGGCAGCGGACGAGCAGTTCTTC. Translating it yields CAWTRAADEQFF.

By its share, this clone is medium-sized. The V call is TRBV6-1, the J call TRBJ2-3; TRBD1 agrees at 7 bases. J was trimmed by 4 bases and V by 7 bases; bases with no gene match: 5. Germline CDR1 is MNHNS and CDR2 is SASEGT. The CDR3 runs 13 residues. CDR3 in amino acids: CASMQGDADTQYF. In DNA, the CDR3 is TGTGCCAGCATGCAGGGGGACGCAGATACGCAGTATTTT.

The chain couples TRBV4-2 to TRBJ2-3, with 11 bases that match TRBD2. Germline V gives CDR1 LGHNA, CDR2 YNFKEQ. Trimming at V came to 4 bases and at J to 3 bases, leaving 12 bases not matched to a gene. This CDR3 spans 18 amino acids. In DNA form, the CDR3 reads TGTGCCAGCAGCCCCACTAGCGGGGGTGGGAGCGGTACAGATACGCAGTATTTT. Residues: CASSPTSGGGSGTDTQYF.

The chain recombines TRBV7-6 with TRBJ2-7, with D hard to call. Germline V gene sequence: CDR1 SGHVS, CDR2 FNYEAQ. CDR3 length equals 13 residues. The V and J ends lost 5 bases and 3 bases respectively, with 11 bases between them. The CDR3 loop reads CASSPGPNYEQYF. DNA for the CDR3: TGTGCCAGCAGCCCCGGACCAAACTACGAGCAGTACTTC.

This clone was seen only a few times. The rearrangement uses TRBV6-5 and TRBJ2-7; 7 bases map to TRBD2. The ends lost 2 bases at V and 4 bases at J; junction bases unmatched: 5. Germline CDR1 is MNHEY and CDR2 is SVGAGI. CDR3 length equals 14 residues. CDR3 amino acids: CASSYGGSLYEQYF. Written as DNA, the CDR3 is TGTGCCAGCAGTTACGGCGGGAGTTTGTACGAGCAGTACTTC.

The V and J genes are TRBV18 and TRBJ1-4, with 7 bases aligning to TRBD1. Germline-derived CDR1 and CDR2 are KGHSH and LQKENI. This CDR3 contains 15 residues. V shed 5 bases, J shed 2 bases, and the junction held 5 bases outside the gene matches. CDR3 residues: CASSEGAATNEKLFF. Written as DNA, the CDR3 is TGTGCCAGCTCAGAGGGGGCAGCCACTAATGAAAAACTGTTTTTT.

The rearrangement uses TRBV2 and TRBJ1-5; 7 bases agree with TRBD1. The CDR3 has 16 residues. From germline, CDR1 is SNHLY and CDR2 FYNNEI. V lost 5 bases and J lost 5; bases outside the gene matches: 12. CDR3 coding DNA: TGTGCCAGCAGTAGGGAGGGGGCCGGAAAATATCAGCCCCAGCATTTT. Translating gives CASSREGAGKYQPQHF.

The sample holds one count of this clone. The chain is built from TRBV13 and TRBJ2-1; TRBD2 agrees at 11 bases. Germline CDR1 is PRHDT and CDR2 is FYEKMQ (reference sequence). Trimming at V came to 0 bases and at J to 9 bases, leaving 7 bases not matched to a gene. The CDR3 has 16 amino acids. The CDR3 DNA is TGTGCCAGCAGCTTAGGTAGTAGCGGGAGGGGGAGTGAGCAGTTCTTC. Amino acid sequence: CASSLGSSGRGSEQFF.

CDR3 bases: TGCAGTGCTAGGGGGGGGCCCCAGCATTTT. Amino acids: CSARGGPQHF. The chain uses TRBV20-1 and TRBJ1-5; weak D call: TRBD1 (5 bases). Germline V gene lookup returns CDR1 DFQATT and CDR2 SNEGSKA (reference sequence). This CDR3 has 10 amino acids. With 3 bases removed from V and 9 bases from J, the gap between germline ends came to 6 bases.

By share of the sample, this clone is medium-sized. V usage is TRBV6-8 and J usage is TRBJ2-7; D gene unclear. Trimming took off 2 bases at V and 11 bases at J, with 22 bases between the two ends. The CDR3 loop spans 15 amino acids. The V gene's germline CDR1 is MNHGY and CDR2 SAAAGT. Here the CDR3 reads CASSYLRSHHQRKYF. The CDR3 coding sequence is TGTGCCAGCAGTTACCTTCGCAGCCATCACCAAAGAAAGTACTTC.

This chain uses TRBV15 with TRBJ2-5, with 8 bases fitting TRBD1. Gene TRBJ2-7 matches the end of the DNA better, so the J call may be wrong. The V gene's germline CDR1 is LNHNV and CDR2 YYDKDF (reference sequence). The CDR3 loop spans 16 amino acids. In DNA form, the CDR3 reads TGTGCCACCAGCAGAGGACAGGGGACCGTCTCCTACGAGCAGTACTTC. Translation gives CATSRGQGTVSYEQYF.

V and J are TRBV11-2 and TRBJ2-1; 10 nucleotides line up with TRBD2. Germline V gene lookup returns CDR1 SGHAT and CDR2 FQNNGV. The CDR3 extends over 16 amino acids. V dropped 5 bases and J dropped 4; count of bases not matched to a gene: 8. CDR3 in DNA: TGTGCCAGCAGCGGAGCTAGCGGGAGACCGTACAATGAGCAGTTCTTC. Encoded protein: CASSGASGRPYNEQFF. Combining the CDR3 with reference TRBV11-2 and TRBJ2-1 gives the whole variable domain EAGVAQSPRYKIIEKRQSVAFWCNPISGHATLYWYQQILGQGPKLLIQFQNNGVVDDSQLPKDRFSAERLKGVDSTLKIQPAKLEDSAVYLCASSGASGRPYNEQFFGPGTRLTVL.

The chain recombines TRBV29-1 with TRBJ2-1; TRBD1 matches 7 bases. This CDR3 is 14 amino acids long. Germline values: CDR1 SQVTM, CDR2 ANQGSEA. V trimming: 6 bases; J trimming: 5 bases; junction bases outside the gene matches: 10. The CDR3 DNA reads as TGCAGCGTCACCAATCCCAGGGGGAACAATGAGCAGTTCTTC. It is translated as CSVTNPRGNNEQFF.

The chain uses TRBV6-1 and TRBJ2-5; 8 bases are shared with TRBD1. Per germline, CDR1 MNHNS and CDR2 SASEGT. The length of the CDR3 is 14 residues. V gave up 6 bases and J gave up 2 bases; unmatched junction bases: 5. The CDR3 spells CASSLQGVQETQYF. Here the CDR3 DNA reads TGTGCCAGCAGCTTACAGGGGGTTCAAGAGACCCAGTACTTC.

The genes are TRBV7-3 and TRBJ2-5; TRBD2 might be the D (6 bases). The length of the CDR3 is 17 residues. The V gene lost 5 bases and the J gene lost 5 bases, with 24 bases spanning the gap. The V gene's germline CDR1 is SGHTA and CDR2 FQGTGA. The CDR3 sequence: CASSPGDGAGRRETQYF. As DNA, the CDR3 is TGTGCCAGCAGCCCAGGCGATGGTGCGGGACGAAGGGAGACCCAGTACTTC.

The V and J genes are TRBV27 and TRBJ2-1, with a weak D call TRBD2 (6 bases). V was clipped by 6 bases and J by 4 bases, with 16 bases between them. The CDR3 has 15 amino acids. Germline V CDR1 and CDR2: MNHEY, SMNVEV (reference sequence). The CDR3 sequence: CASSPGWGRYNEQFF. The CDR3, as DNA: TGTGCCAGCAGCCCCGGGTGGGGGAGGTACAATGAGCAGTTCTTC.

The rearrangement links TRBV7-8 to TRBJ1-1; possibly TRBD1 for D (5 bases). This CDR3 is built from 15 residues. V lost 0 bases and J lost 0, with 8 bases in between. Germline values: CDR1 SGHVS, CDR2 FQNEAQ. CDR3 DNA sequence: TGTGCCAGCAGCTTAGCGGGGGGGGTGAACACTGAAGCTTTCTTT. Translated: CASSLAGGVNTEAFF.

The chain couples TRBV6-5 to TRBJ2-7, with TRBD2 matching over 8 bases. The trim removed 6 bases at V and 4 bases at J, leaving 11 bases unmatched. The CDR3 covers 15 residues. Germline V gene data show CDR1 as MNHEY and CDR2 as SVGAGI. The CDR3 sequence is CASSTTSGQRYEQYF. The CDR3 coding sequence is TGTGCCAGCAGCACAACTAGCGGCCAACGGTACGAGCAGTACTTC.

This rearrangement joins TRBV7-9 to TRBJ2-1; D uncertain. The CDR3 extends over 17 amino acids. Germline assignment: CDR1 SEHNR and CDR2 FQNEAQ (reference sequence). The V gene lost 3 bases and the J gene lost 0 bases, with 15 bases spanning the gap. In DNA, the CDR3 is TGTGCCAGCAGCTTCTTACTTATTAGGGACTCCTACAATGAGCAGTTCTTC. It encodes CASSFLLIRDSYNEQFF.

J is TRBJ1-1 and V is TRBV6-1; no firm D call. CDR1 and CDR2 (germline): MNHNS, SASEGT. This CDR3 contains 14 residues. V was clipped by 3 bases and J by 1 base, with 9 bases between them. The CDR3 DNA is TGTGCCAGCAGTGATCCGCCCGAGAACACTGAAGCTTTCTTT. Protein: CASSDPPENTEAFF.

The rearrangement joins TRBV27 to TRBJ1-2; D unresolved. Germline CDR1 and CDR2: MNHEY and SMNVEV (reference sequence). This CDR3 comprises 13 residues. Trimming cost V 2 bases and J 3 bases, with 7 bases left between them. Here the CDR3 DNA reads TGTGCCAGCAGTTTAACGTCGCACTATGGCTACACCTTC. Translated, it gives CASSLTSHYGYTF.

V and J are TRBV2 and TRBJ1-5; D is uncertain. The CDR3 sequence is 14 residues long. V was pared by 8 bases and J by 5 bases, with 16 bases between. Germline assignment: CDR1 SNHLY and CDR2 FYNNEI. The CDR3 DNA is TGTGCCAGCCTGAAAGACAATCGCTATCAGCCCCAGCATTTT. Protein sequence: CASLKDNRYQPQHF. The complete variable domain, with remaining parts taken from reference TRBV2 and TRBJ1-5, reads EPEVTQTPSHQVTQMGQEVILRCVPISNHLYFYWYRQILGQKVEFLVSFYNNEISEKSEIFDDQFSVERPDGSNFTLKIRSTKLEDSAMYFCASLKDNRYQPQHFGDGTRLSIL.

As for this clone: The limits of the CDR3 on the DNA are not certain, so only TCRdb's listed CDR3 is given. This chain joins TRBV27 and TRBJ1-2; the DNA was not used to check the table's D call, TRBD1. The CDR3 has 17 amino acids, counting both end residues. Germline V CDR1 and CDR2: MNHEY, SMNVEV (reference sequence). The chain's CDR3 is CASSTSTGIGNYGGYTF.

The CDR3: CAISESNRGPNEQYF. The DNA for the CDR3 is TGTGCCATCAGTGAGTCGAACAGGGGGCCCAACGAGCAGTACTTC. The V gene is TRBV10-3, the J gene TRBJ2-7, with 9 positions matching TRBD1. Germline trimming cut 0 bases from V and 5 bases from J; bases unmatched to any gene: 5. CDR3 size: 15 residues. Germline loops: CDR1 ENHRY, CDR2 SYGVKD.

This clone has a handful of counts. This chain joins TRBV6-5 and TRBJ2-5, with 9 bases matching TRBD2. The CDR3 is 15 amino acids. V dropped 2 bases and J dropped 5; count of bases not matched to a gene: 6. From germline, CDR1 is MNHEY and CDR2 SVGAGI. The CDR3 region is CASSYVSGSGETQYF. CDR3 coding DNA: TGTGCCAGCAGTTACGTTAGCGGGAGCGGTGAGACCCAGTACTTC.